The clone carrying this T cell receptor beta chain was detected a few times. The antigen is undetermined. The data are from a study of T-cell memory formation after mild COVID-19. The overall study: TCR clusters mostly belonged to single donors.

Study outcomes and limitations: Chiefly within CM and EM were the contracting CD4+ clones; CD8+ ones were within EMRA.

TCRdb redid the calling of the 5' RACE reads with MiXCR, one entry per CDR3 protein. The sample has fewer than 250,000 distinct CDR3 sequences, 15% seen once; the top ten hold 2% to 2.5%. Germline CDR1 and CDR2: SGHTA and FQGNSA. This CDR3 contains 16 residues. Losses at the gene ends were 1 base for V and 5 bases for J; bases not matched to a gene: 7. The clonotype comes from an adult woman who had mild COVID-19 (a few samples of this study predate the infection). Cell type and time point are not known. The rearrangement joins TRBV7-2 to TRBJ2-5; 10 positions agree with TRBD2. The material sequenced was PBMCs or a T cell subset sorted from them (not recorded which). In nucleotides, the CDR3 is TGTGCCAGCAGCTTAGGAGCGGGAGGGCTTCGGGAGACCCAGTACTTC. It codes for CASSLGAGGLRETQYF.